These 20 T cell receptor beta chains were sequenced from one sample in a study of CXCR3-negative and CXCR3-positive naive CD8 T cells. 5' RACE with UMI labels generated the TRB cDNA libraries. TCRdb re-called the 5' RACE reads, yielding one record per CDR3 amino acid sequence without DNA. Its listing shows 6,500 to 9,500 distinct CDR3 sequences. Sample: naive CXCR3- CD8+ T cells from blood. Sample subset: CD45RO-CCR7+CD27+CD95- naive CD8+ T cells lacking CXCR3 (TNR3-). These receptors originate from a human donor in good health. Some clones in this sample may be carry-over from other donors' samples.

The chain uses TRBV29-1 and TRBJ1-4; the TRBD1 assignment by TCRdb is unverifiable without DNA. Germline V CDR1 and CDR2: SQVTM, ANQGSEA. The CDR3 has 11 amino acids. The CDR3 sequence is CSVGDNEKLFF.

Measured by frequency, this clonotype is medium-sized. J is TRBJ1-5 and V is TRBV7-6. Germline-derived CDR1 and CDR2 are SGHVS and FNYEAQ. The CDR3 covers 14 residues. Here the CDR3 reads CASSLGESNQPQHF.

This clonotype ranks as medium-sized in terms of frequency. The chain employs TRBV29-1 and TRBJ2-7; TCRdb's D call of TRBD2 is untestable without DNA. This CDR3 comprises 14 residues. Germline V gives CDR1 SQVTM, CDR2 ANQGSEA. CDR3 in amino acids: CSVSSGALAYEQYF.

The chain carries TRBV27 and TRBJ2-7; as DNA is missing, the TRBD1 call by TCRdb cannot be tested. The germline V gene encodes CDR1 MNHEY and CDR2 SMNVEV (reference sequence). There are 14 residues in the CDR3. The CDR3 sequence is CASSLKGHLYEQYF.

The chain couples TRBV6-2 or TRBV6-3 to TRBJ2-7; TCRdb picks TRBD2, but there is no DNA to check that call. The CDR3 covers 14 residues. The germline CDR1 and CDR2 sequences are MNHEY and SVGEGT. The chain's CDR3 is CASSYSRGSYEQYF.

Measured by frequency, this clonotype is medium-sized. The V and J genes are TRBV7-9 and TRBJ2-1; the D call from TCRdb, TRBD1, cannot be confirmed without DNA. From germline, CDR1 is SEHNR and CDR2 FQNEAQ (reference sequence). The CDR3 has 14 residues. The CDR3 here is CASSPPSGHAKEFF.

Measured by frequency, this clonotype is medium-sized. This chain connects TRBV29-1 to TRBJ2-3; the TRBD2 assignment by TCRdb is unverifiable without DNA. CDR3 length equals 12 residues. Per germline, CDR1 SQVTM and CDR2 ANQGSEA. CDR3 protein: CSVRLAEDTQYF.

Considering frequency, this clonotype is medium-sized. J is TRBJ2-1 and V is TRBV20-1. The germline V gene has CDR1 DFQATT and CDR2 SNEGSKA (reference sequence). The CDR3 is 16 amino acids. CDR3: CSASDLPGASYNEQFF.

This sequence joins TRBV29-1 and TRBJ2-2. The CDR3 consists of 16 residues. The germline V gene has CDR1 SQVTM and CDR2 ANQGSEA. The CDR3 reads CSVEVPNGDNTGELFF.

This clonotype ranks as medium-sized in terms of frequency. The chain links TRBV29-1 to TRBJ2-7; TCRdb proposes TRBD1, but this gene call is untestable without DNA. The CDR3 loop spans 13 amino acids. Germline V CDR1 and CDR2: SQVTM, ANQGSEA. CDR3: CSVEDYSGAEQYF.

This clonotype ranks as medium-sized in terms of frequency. CDR3 residues: CASSWTGLQETQYF. This rearrangement joins TRBV5-1 to TRBJ2-5; TCRdb proposes TRBD1, but this gene call is untestable without DNA. The CDR3 runs to 14 residues. The germline CDR1 and CDR2 sequences are SGHRS and YFSETQ.

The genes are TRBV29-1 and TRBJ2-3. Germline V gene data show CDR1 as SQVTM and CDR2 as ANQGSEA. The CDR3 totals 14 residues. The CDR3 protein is CSSSQSAVWDTQYF.

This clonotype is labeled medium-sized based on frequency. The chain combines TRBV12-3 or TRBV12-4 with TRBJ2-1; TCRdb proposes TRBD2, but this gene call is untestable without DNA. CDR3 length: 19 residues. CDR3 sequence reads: CASSKTGLAGEVGSDEQFF.

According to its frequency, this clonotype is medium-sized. This chain's CDR3 is CASSGGTSPEQYF. The chain couples TRBV7-9 to TRBJ2-7; without DNA, the TCRdb call of TRBD2 cannot be checked. This CDR3 region has 13 residues. Germline V CDR1 and CDR2: SEHNR, FQNEAQ (reference sequence). The full variable domain, completed using reference TRBV7-9 and TRBJ2-7, is DTGVSQNPRHKITKRGQNVTFRCDPISEHNRLYWYRQTLGQGPEFLTYFQNEAQLEKSRLLSDRFSAERPKGSFSTLEIQRTEQGDSAMYLCASSGGTSPEQYFGPGTRLTVT.

CDR3 amino acids: CATSRARDRYEQYF. This chain links TRBV15 with TRBJ2-7; the D call from TCRdb, TRBD1, cannot be confirmed without DNA. This CDR3 spans 14 amino acids. Germline V gene data show CDR1 as LNHNV and CDR2 as YYDKDF (reference sequence).

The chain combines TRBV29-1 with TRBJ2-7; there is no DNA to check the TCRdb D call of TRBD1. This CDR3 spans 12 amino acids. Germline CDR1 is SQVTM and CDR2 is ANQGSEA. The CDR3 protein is CSVATGSYEQYF.

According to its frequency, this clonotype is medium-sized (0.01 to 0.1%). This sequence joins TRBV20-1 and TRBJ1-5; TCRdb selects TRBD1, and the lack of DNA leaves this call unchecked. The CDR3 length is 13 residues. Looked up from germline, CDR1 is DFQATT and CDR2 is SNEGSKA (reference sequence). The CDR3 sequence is CSATDRDRQPQHF.

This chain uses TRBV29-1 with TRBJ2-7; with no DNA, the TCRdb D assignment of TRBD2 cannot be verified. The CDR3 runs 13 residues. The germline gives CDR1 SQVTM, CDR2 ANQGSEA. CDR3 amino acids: CSAGLAGPNEQYF.

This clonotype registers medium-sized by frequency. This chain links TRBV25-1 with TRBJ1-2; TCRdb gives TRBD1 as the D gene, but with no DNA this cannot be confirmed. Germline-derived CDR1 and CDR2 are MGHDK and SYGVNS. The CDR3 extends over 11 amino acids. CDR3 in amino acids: CATQGAYGYTF.

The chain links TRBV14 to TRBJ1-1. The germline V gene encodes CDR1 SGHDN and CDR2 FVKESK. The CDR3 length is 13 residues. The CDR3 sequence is CASSQYSGTEAFF.